These 22 T cell receptor beta chains came from one sample sequenced in a study of cytomegalovirus exposure and HLA in healthy donors. PCR amplification relied on 60 Vbeta primers (plus 13 Jbeta primers). TCRdb's copy holds only in-frame clones and misses some; the assay was immunoSEQ multiplex PCR. This table lists approximately 130,000 clones. The sequenced material came from PBMCs. Receptors originate from an older woman in good health and CMV-seronegative.

For this clone: The germline gene is not matched at one end of the junction; a read error may be the cause. V gene TRBV23-1 combines with J gene TRBJ2-7, with D hard to call. TRBV23-1 is flagged as an ORF with uncertain function. The length of the CDR3 is 15 residues. The CDR3 reads CASSQKGTEPYQQYF. CDR3 DNA sequence: TGCGCCAGCAGTCAAAAAGGCACAGAACCCTACCAGCAGTACTTC.

The V gene is TRBV2, the J gene TRBJ2-1; the D gene is possibly TRBD1 (5 bases). This CDR3 is 13 amino acids long. Germline V gives CDR1 SNHLY, CDR2 FYNNEI. V was shortened by 2 bases and J by 7 bases, with 9 bases between the two germline ends. CDR3 residues: CASSERGSNEQFF. CDR3 in DNA: TGTGCCAGCAGTGAAAGGGGATCAAATGAGCAGTTCTTC.

The V and J genes are TRBV2 and TRBJ2-7; weak D call: TRBD1 (6 bases). The CDR3 contains 16 residues. Trimming stripped 5 bases from V and 0 bases from J, with 17 bases between. The germline CDR1 and CDR2 sequences are SNHLY and FYNNEI. CDR3 DNA: TGTGCCAGCAGTTTTCCCGCGGACAGTTACTCCTACGAGCAGTACTTC. It yields the protein CASSFPADSYSYEQYF. The complete variable domain, with remaining parts taken from reference TRBV2 and TRBJ2-7, reads EPEVTQTPSHQVTQMGQEVILRCVPISNHLYFYWYRQILGQKVEFLVSFYNNEISEKSEIFDDQFSVERPDGSNFTLKIRSTKLEDSAMYFCASSFPADSYSYEQYFGPGTRLTVT.

The J gene is TRBJ2-7, the V gene TRBV4-1; 11 positions agree with TRBD2. CDR1 is MGHRA, CDR2 YSYEKL, per germline. V gave up 6 bases and J gave up 2 bases; unmatched junction bases: 6. The CDR3 loop spans 15 amino acids. DNA for the CDR3: TGCGCCAGCAGGTCAGCGACTAGCGGGGCCTACGAGCAGTACTTC. Translated: CASRSATSGAYEQYF.

The chain uses TRBV9 and TRBJ1-2; TRBD1 matches at 7 bases. The CDR3 has 13 amino acids. Germline V gives CDR1 SGDLS, CDR2 YYNGEE. The CDR3 DNA reads TGTTCGGCGGGGGGGAACAGGGGCTATGGCTACACCTTC. Protein sequence: CSAGGNRGYGYTF. Drawing the rest from reference TRBV9 and TRBJ1-2, the complete variable domain is DSGVTQTPKHLITATGQRVTLRCSPRSGDLSVYWYQQSLDQGLQFLIQYYNGEERAKGNILERFSAQQFPDLHSELNLSSLELGDSALYFCSAGGNRGYGYTFGSGTRLTVV.

The rearrangement uses TRBV27 and TRBJ1-6, with TRBD1 identical over 7 bases. The ends lost 3 bases at V and 7 bases at J; junction bases unmatched: 6. The germline V gene has CDR1 MNHEY and CDR2 SMNVEV (reference sequence). CDR3 length: 15 residues. CDR3 sequence reads: CASSLVRQGNSPLHF. CDR3 sequence (DNA): TGTGCCAGCAGTTTGGTCCGACAGGGAAATTCACCCCTCCACTTT.

This chain links TRBV7-8 with TRBJ1-4; the D is unclear. Trimming removed 4 bases from V and 3 bases from J, with 15 bases in between. The CDR3 is 16 amino acids. The germline CDR1 and CDR2 sequences are SGHVS and FQNEAQ. The CDR3 loop is CASSSLDATSNEKLFF. The CDR3 DNA sequence: TGTGCCAGCAGCTCGCTAGATGCGACCTCTAATGAAAAACTGTTTTTT.

This rearrangement joins TRBV28 to TRBJ2-7; 7 bases fit TRBD1. Germline loops: CDR1 MDHEN, CDR2 SYDVKM. Trimming cost V 5 bases and J 2 bases; bases outside gene matches: 3. The CDR3 totals 13 residues. The CDR3 region has the DNA TGTGCCAGCAGTCAGGGGGTCCCCTACGAGCAGTACTTC. It is translated as CASSQGVPYEQYF.

The chain uses TRBV2 and TRBJ2-7; 8 bases are a match to TRBD1. Germline loops: CDR1 SNHLY, CDR2 FYNNEI. With 6 bases clipped from V and 9 bases from J, the junction kept 7 bases outside the gene matches. The CDR3 is made up of 12 amino acids. The CDR3 protein is CASSPTGAGQYF. For the CDR3, the DNA is TGTGCCAGCAGCCCGACAGGGGCGGGGCAGTACTTC.

The chain recombines TRBV30 with TRBJ2-7; 7 bases are shared with TRBD1. Germline V gene sequence: CDR1 GTSNPN, CDR2 SVGIG (reference sequence). The CDR3 consists of 18 residues. V dropped 1 base and J dropped 0; count of bases not matched to a gene: 15. CDR3 sequence reads: CAWSDLSIKGAASYEQYF. The CDR3 DNA reads TGTGCCTGGAGTGACTTGTCGATAAAGGGGGCCGCCTCCTACGAGCAGTACTTC.

This chain links TRBV10-1 with TRBJ2-5; TRBD1 agrees at 9 bases. Germline V gives CDR1 WNHNN, CDR2 SYGVQD (reference sequence). This CDR3 contains 14 residues. Trimming cost V 10 bases and J 6 bases; bases outside gene matches: 12. The CDR3, as DNA: TGCGCCACCTCGGGACAGGGAAATTTTAAGACCCAGTACTTC. Its protein is CATSGQGNFKTQYF.

The rearrangement links TRBV29-1 to TRBJ1-2, with D perhaps matching TRBD1 (6 bases). This CDR3 contains 13 residues. V lost 4 bases, J lost 7 bases, and 16 bases lay in between. CDR1 and CDR2 (germline): SQVTM, ANQGSEA. This CDR3 reads CSVVTGAERGYTF. DNA of the CDR3: TGCAGCGTTGTGACAGGCGCCGAGCGTGGCTACACCTTC.

CDR3 residues: CASSLRQDGNQPQHF. DNA of the CDR3: TGTGCCAGCAGCCTGCGACAAGATGGGAATCAGCCCCAGCATTTT. The chain links TRBV4-2 to TRBJ1-5; D not resolved. This CDR3 region has 15 residues. With 4 bases removed from V and 4 bases from J, the gap between germline ends came to 14 bases. Germline-derived CDR1 and CDR2 are LGHNA and YNFKEQ.

This rearrangement joins TRBV27 to TRBJ2-3; possibly TRBD2 for D (5 bases). CDR1 and CDR2 (germline): MNHEY, SMNVEV (reference sequence). CDR3 length: 17 residues. V was trimmed by 4 bases and J by 0 bases, leaving 17 bases between them. Written as DNA, the CDR3 is TGTGCCAGCAGTTCCCCTAGCCGGATGGGGAGCACAGATACGCAGTATTTT. It specifies CASSSPSRMGSTDTQYF.

Turning to this clone: Its ends do not fully match the called genes, so a read error is possible. The J gene is TRBJ2-5, the V gene TRBV7-7; 12 bases are a match to TRBD2. The end of the DNA fits TRBJ2-7 better, so the J call may be wrong. CDR1 and CDR2 (germline): SSHAT, FNYEAQ (reference sequence). There are 18 residues in the CDR3. This chain's CDR3 is CASSLAPMTSGGTYEQYF. The CDR3 DNA is TGTGCTAGCAGCTTAGCCCCGATGACTAGCGGGGGTACCTACGAGCAGTACTTC.

This rearrangement joins TRBV4-2 to TRBJ1-4; D is undetermined. The germline gives CDR1 LGHNA, CDR2 YNFKEQ. Trimming took off 1 base at V and 0 bases at J, with 6 bases between the two ends. The CDR3 loop spans 15 amino acids. The CDR3 coding sequence is TGTGCCAGCAGCCAAGTGCGGACAACTAATGAAAAACTGTTTTTT. It yields the protein CASSQVRTTNEKLFF.

CDR3 protein: CASRGQGSYEQYF. The CDR3 region has the DNA TGTGCCAGCAGGGGACAGGGTTCCTACGAGCAGTACTTC. V gene TRBV6-1 combines with J gene TRBJ2-7, with 9 nucleotides matching TRBD1. Germline CDR1 reads MNHNS; CDR2 reads SASEGT. This CDR3 is 13 amino acids long. Trimming removed 6 bases from V and 1 base from J; junction bases left unmatched: 1.

The J gene is TRBJ2-4, the V gene TRBV29-1; 8 nucleotides align to TRBD2. The CDR3 has 11 residues. Germline V gene data show CDR1 as SQVTM and CDR2 as ANQGSEA. V trimming: 7 bases; J trimming: 7 bases; junction bases outside the gene matches: 3. The CDR3 DNA reads as TGCAGCGCCGGGGGGGGGAACATTCAGTACTTC. This gives the protein CSAGGGNIQYF.

The chain couples TRBV5-5 to TRBJ2-7; TRBD1 aligns across 8 bases. Germline values: CDR1 SGHKS, CDR2 YYEKEE (reference sequence). The CDR3 contains 15 residues. The V segment lost 3 bases and the J segment 10 bases; nucleotides outside the gene matches: 15. CDR3 sequence: CASSSTSDREAIQYF. The CDR3 DNA follows: TGTGCCAGCAGCTCAACCTCGGACAGGGAAGCCATACAGTACTTC. Full variable domain (missing parts from reference TRBV5-5 and TRBJ2-7): DAGVTQSPTHLIKTRGQQVTLRCSPISGHKSVSWYQQVLGQGPQFIFQYYEKEERGRGNFPDRFSARQFPNYSSELNVNALLLGDSALYLCASSSTSDREAIQYFGPGTRLTVT.

The V call is TRBV7-3, the J call TRBJ2-2; 10 positions agree with TRBD1. Germline CDR1 reads SGHTA; CDR2 reads FQGTGA. V trimming: 7 bases; J trimming: 5 bases; junction bases outside the gene matches: 4. This CDR3 spans 14 amino acids. The CDR3 here is CASKGDRGTGELFF. CDR3 sequence (DNA): TGTGCCAGCAAAGGGGACAGGGGAACCGGGGAGCTGTTTTTT.

The chain links TRBV19 to TRBJ1-4; D gene uncertain. This CDR3 has 13 residues. Trimming removed 3 bases at V and 7 bases at J, with 9 bases between. CDR1 LNHDA and CDR2 SQIVND come from the germline V gene (reference sequence). CDR3 loop: CASSIYPVEKLFF. The DNA of the CDR3 is TGTGCCAGTAGTATCTACCCGGTTGAAAAACTGTTTTTT.

This rearrangement joins TRBV6-5 to TRBJ1-4; possibly TRBD1 for D (5 bases). The CDR3 is 14 residues long. The germline V gene encodes CDR1 MNHEY and CDR2 SVGAGI. The V end was cut by 6 bases, the J end by 3 bases, with 11 bases between. Here the CDR3 DNA reads TGTGCCAGCAGCTCGACAGCTTCTAATGAAAAACTGTTTTTT. It yields the protein CASSSTASNEKLFF.